The clone carrying this TCR beta chain occurred a few times. The antigen is unknown. Profiled with immunoSEQ multiplex PCR; TCRdb holds only in-frame clones, not every one. The repertoire holds 130,000 to 150,000 clones, with 80% to 90% as singletons. The sample is drawn from a study of cytomegalovirus exposure and HLA in healthy donors. The overall study: A later analysis reported the 120 or so validation repertoires used the same platform as the roughly 700 first-cohort repertoires.

Study-level points and caveats: In vitro, three CMV-associated chains proved specific for CMV antigens. According to a later analysis, TCR clusters from the first cohort tended to co-occur in the 120 or so validation repertoires. A list of approximately 150 TCR beta chains associated with cytomegalovirus was given.

There are 12 residues in the CDR3. V was pared by 6 bases and J by 6 bases, with 12 bases between. Germline assignment: CDR1 MNHEY and CDR2 SMNVEV (reference sequence). The specimen was PBMCs. The TCR comes from a woman under 30 in good health and CMV-seropositive. This rearrangement joins TRBV27 to TRBJ2-7, with D possibly being TRBD2 (6 bases). The CDR3 loop reads CASRTRLGEQYF. In nucleotides, the CDR3 is TGTGCCAGCAGGACAAGACTAGGCGAGCAGTACTTC.